This entry features one T cell receptor beta chain sequence. Allocation to cohorts depended on clinical history reported by the participants. Donors in Cohort 3 counted as recovered after two negative PCRs, clearance, or symptom resolution. The data derive from a study of blood T cell repertoires in COVID-19. Study summary: Specimens from acute and convalescent COVID-19 originated in the United States, Italy and Spain. The analysed material was cDNA or gDNA that came from T cells, B-cell-depleted T cells, or PBMCs.

The V end was cut by 1 base, the J end by 5 bases, with 18 bases between. The CDR3 length is 16 residues. From germline, CDR1 is SGHAT and CDR2 FQNNGV. The method was immunoSEQ multiplex PCR; TCRdb's version includes in-frame clones alone and lacks a portion of them. Here the sample spans under 200,000 clones, approximately 89% being singletons. The chain is built from TRBV11-2 and TRBJ2-7, with D possibly being TRBD1 (5 bases). The TCR originated in a woman aged 18-29 years who had recovered from COVID-19. Sequenced material: PBMCs or T cells enriched from blood (not recorded which). In DNA, the CDR3 is TGTGCCAGCAGCTTAGGAGGCAGGGTGCTCGTTAACGAGCAGTACTTC. Protein sequence: CASSLGGRVLVNEQYF. The variable domain in full, completed from reference TRBV11-2 and TRBJ2-7, reads EAGVAQSPRYKIIEKRQSVAFWCNPISGHATLYWYQQILGQGPKLLIQFQNNGVVDDSQLPKDRFSAERLKGVDSTLKIQPAKLEDSAVYLCASSLGGRVLVNEQYFGPGTRLTVT.